A single sample is the source of the 28 T cell receptor beta chains below, sequenced in a study of shared clonotypes between healthy human individuals. Sequenced by immunoSEQ multiplex PCR; TCRdb stores in-frame clones only, minus some. The sample holds about 600,000 clones, 97% seen once. The specimen was naive CD4+ T cells sorted from blood. Subset meaning: CD45RA+ positively selected. All receptors come from a woman aged 25 to 39 in good health.

This clone appeared a single time. Other DNA variants within this sample encode the same CDR3. The rearrangement links TRBV19 to TRBJ1-5; TRBD1 matches at 7 bases. The germline gives CDR1 LNHDA, CDR2 SQIVND (reference sequence). CDR3 size: 13 residues. V was clipped by 5 bases and J by 4 bases; unmatched bases: 2. The CDR3 region is CASSRQGNQPQHF. CDR3 nucleotide sequence: TGTGCCAGTAGTCGACAGGGAAATCAGCCCCAGCATTTT.

The chain links TRBV19 to TRBJ1-1; D call uncertain. The ends were cut back, 7 bases at V and 1 base at J, with 16 bases in the middle. This CDR3 has 15 amino acids. CDR1 and CDR2 from the germline V gene are LNHDA and SQIVND (reference sequence). The CDR3 sequence is CASIKHGLTNTEAFF. The CDR3 region has the DNA TGTGCCAGTATTAAACATGGACTCACGAACACTGAAGCTTTCTTT.

This chain links TRBV6-1 with TRBJ2-1; 9 bases agree with TRBD1. V lost 4 bases and J lost 5; bases outside the gene matches: 9. Per germline, CDR1 MNHNS and CDR2 SASEGT. The CDR3 runs to 16 residues. The CDR3 loop is CASSGPPGQGDNEQFF. In DNA form, the CDR3 reads TGTGCCAGCAGTGGACCCCCGGGACAGGGAGACAATGAGCAGTTCTTC.

The genes are TRBV5-1 and TRBJ2-3; 8 bases are shared with TRBD2. Germline loops: CDR1 SGHRS, CDR2 YFSETQ. V lost 4 bases to trimming and J lost 0 bases; unmatched junction nucleotides: 4. The CDR3 runs 15 residues. CDR3 region: CASSAGRGSTDTQYF. The CDR3 nucleotides are TGCGCCAGCAGCGCCGGGAGGGGTAGCACAGATACGCAGTATTTT.

The chain is built from TRBV10-3 and TRBJ2-7; D is possibly TRBD2 (7 bases). CDR1 and CDR2 (germline): ENHRY, SYGVKD. This CDR3 contains 13 residues. V was clipped by 7 bases and J by 2 bases, with 12 bases between them. The CDR3 region is CAIKGGQTYEQYF. In DNA, the CDR3 is TGTGCCATCAAGGGGGGGCAGACCTACGAGCAGTACTTC.

This rearrangement joins TRBV5-6 to TRBJ1-2; 9 bases line up with TRBD1. The CDR3 runs 14 residues. V gave up 4 bases and J gave up 7 bases; unmatched junction bases: 8. Germline CDR1 SGHDT, CDR2 YYEEEE. The DNA of the CDR3 is TGTGCCAGCAGCGTCGACAGGGGGGCGAGTGGCTACACCTTC. Protein: CASSVDRGASGYTF.

The rearrangement joins TRBV20-1 to TRBJ1-1; no reliable D call. The CDR3 has 11 residues. V lost 7 bases to trimming and J lost 2 bases, with 8 bases between them. The germline V gene encodes CDR1 DFQATT and CDR2 SNEGSKA (reference sequence). CDR3 in DNA: TGCAGTGTGGAAGGTAACACTGAAGCTTTCTTT. Translating it yields CSVEGNTEAFF.

The genes are TRBV2 and TRBJ1-2; 9 bases map to TRBD1. Germline CDR1 SNHLY, CDR2 FYNNEI. With V trimmed by 6 bases and J by 4 bases, 6 bases remained unmatched. CDR3 length: 14 residues. Written as DNA, the CDR3 is TGTGCCAGCAGGGGACAGGGAGTTGGCTATGGCTACACCTTC. It yields the protein CASRGQGVGYGYTF.

The CDR3: CASSFGEYEQYF. The CDR3 DNA reads as TGTGCCAGCAGTTTTGGGGAATACGAGCAGTACTTC. The gene calls are TRBV28 and TRBJ2-7; D remains ambiguous. The CDR3 length is 12 residues. CDR1 and CDR2 (germline): MDHEN, SYDVKM. Between the trimmed V and J ends, which lost 3 bases and 4 bases, there was a span of 7 bases.

In its sample, this clone was seen once. The chain recombines TRBV15 with TRBJ1-4; D not resolved. V was pared by 0 bases and J by 0 bases, with 8 bases between. Per the germline V gene, CDR1 is LNHNV and CDR2 is YYDKDF (reference sequence). The CDR3 runs to 16 residues. The CDR3 DNA follows: TGTGCCACCAGCAGAGATGTGGGATCAACTAATGAAAAACTGTTTTTT. It encodes CATSRDVGSTNEKLFF.

This chain joins TRBV30 and TRBJ1-1, with 8 bases that match TRBD1. The CDR3 totals 13 residues. Per germline, CDR1 GTSNPN and CDR2 SVGIG (reference sequence). The trim removed 3 bases at V and 6 bases at J, leaving 6 bases unmatched. CDR3 residues: CAWRGDRLSEAFF. CDR3 nucleotides: TGTGCCTGGAGGGGGGACAGGCTATCTGAAGCTTTCTTT.

The CDR3 protein is CASSSRVGTLSYEQYF. The CDR3 DNA follows: TGTGCCAGTAGTAGTCGGGTGGGGACACTCTCCTACGAGCAGTACTTC. The chain uses TRBV19 and TRBJ2-7; tentatively, D is TRBD1 (6 bases). Trimming left V 4 bases short and J 0 bases short, with 16 bases between. The CDR3 length is 16 residues. The V gene's germline CDR1 is LNHDA and CDR2 SQIVND (reference sequence).

A remark on this clone: The same CDR3 arises from other DNA sequences in this sample as well. The chain combines TRBV20-1 with TRBJ2-3; D gene unclear. The CDR3 consists of 11 residues. Germline V gene sequence: CDR1 DFQATT, CDR2 SNEGSKA (reference sequence). Trimming pared 6 bases from V and 1 base from J, leaving 5 bases between. CDR3 amino acids: CSAIRTDTQYF. The CDR3 DNA follows: TGCAGTGCCATACGCACAGATACGCAGTATTTT.

The chain uses TRBV10-2 and TRBJ2-1; 11 bases agree with TRBD1. There are 14 residues in the CDR3. V was clipped by 7 bases and J by 8 bases; unmatched bases: 7. Germline V gene data show CDR1 as WSHSY and CDR2 as SAAADI. The CDR3 DNA reads as TGCGCCAGCATTATCGGGACAGGGGGTCATGAGCAGTTCTTC. Its translation is CASIIGTGGHEQFF.

V and J are TRBV27 and TRBJ1-5; a possible D gene is TRBD1 (6 bases). CDR1 is MNHEY and CDR2 is SMNVEV in the germline V gene (reference sequence). The CDR3 has 14 amino acids. Trimming pared 4 bases from V and 3 bases from J, leaving 10 bases between. For the CDR3, the DNA is TGTGCCAGCAGTTCTTCAGGGGTCAATCAGCCCCAGCATTTT. Translation: CASSSSGVNQPQHF.

The V and J genes are TRBV2 and TRBJ2-1; D is unresolved. Trimming took 1 base from V and 9 from J, leaving 16 bases between them. From germline, CDR1 is SNHLY and CDR2 FYNNEI. The CDR3 consists of 15 residues. CDR3 DNA sequence: TGTGCCAGCAGTGAAGAACGGACCGTGGGTAGTGAGCAGTTCTTC. Translation: CASSEERTVGSEQFF.

This rearrangement joins TRBV11-2 to TRBJ2-7, with D unresolved. The CDR3 is made up of 14 amino acids. V shed 1 base and J shed 6 bases, with 13 bases lying between them. Germline lookup yields CDR1 SGHAT and CDR2 FQNNGV. CDR3 residues: CASSLGAVSREQYF. CDR3 bases: TGTGCCAGCAGCTTAGGGGCAGTAAGCCGCGAGCAGTACTTC.

The rearrangement links TRBV19 to TRBJ1-5, with 9 bases matching TRBD1. Trimming removed 7 bases from V and 4 bases from J; junction bases left unmatched: 8. The length of the CDR3 is 15 residues. Germline V gene data show CDR1 as LNHDA and CDR2 as SQIVND (reference sequence). CDR3 sequence reads: CASTRTGDPNQPQHF. CDR3 DNA sequence: TGTGCCAGTACCAGGACAGGGGATCCGAATCAGCCCCAGCATTTT. Full variable domain (missing parts from reference TRBV19 and TRBJ1-5): DGGITQSPKYLFRKEGQNVTLSCEQNLNHDAMYWYRQDPGQGLRLIYYSQIVNDFQKGDIAEGYSVSREKKESFPLTVTSAQKNPTAFYLCASTRTGDPNQPQHFGDGTRLSIL.

This chain uses TRBV28 with TRBJ2-4; maybe TRBD1 (6 bases). The CDR3 is 15 amino acids. From germline, CDR1 is MDHEN and CDR2 SYDVKM. V gave up 5 bases and J gave up 0 bases, with 11 bases separating them. CDR3 protein: CASSPQGVAKNIQYF. CDR3 DNA: TGTGCCAGCAGTCCACAGGGAGTAGCCAAAAACATTCAGTACTTC.

V is TRBV28 and J is TRBJ2-7, with 7 bases aligning to TRBD2. V was pared by 4 bases and J by 9 bases, with 6 bases of the junction left unmatched. Germline V gene sequence: CDR1 MDHEN, CDR2 SYDVKM. This CDR3 comprises 12 residues. CDR3: CASSSPGRGQYF. CDR3 nucleotides: TGTGCCAGCAGTTCTCCAGGGAGGGGGCAGTACTTC.

V usage is TRBV21-1 and J usage is TRBJ2-4. TRBV21-1 is listed as a pseudogene. The CDR3 sequence is 14 residues long. CDR3 loop: CASRPWGKKNIQYF. The DNA for the CDR3 is TGTGCCAGCAGGCCATGGGGTAAGAAAAACATTCAGTACTTC.

V usage is TRBV18 and J usage is TRBJ1-4; no reliable D call. Trimming pared 0 bases from V and 0 bases from J, leaving 5 bases between. CDR3 length: 15 amino acids. Germline V CDR1 and CDR2: KGHSH, LQKENI. The CDR3 coding sequence is TGTGCCAGCTCACCACCGAGGCCAACTAATGAAAAACTGTTTTTT. Translated: CASSPPRPTNEKLFF.

CDR3 DNA sequence: TGTGCCAGCAGTTTATCAGCGGCAGAGACCCAGTACTTC. Protein: CASSLSAAETQYF. The V gene is TRBV28, the J gene TRBJ2-5; D is perhaps TRBD2 (5 bases). With 1 base removed from V and 4 bases from J, the gap between germline ends came to 7 bases. This CDR3 contains 13 residues. Germline CDR1 and CDR2: MDHEN and SYDVKM.

The J gene is TRBJ1-2, the V gene TRBV7-9; 8 nucleotides match TRBD1. The trim removed 6 bases at V and 8 bases at J, leaving 8 bases unmatched. This CDR3 is built from 13 residues. Germline V gives CDR1 SEHNR, CDR2 FQNEAQ (reference sequence). The CDR3 sequence: CASSLDRVGGYTF. The CDR3 coding sequence is TGTGCCAGCAGTCTGGACAGGGTAGGAGGCTACACCTTC. The full variable domain, with the rest looked up from reference TRBV7-9 and TRBJ1-2, is DTGVSQNPRHKITKRGQNVTFRCDPISEHNRLYWYRQTLGQGPEFLTYFQNEAQLEKSRLLSDRFSAERPKGSFSTLEIQRTEQGDSAMYLCASSLDRVGGYTFGSGTRLTVV.

V and J are TRBV19 and TRBJ1-4; no clear D gene. The V end was cut by 4 bases, the J end by 5 bases, with 11 bases between. The CDR3 runs 14 residues. Germline CDR1 reads LNHDA; CDR2 reads SQIVND (reference sequence). In DNA, the CDR3 is TGTGCCAGTAGTACGCTGGACTGGAATGAAAAACTGTTTTTT. It translates to CASSTLDWNEKLFF.

The rearrangement uses TRBV14 and TRBJ2-7, with D possibly matching TRBD1 (6 bases). Trimming removed 0 bases at V and 2 bases at J, with 8 bases between. The CDR3 loop spans 14 amino acids. Per germline, CDR1 SGHDN and CDR2 FVKESK. In DNA form, the CDR3 reads TGTGCCAGCAGCCAAGACAGGGGAGCCTACGAGCAGTACTTC. It specifies CASSQDRGAYEQYF.

This sequence joins TRBV6-6 and TRBJ2-7, with 9 bases matching TRBD2. The CDR3 has 12 amino acids. The V gene's germline CDR1 is MNHNY and CDR2 SVGAGI (reference sequence). The V gene end was trimmed by 7 bases and the J gene end by 6 bases; junction bases not matched to a gene: 4. The CDR3: CASKREDSEQYF. The CDR3 nucleotides read TGTGCCAGCAAGCGGGAGGATTCCGAGCAGTACTTC.

The count of this clone is one. The J gene is TRBJ1-4, the V gene TRBV4-1; no clear D. The CDR3 is made up of 15 amino acids. With 1 base removed from V and 1 base from J, the gap between germline ends came to 7 bases. Germline values: CDR1 MGHRA, CDR2 YSYEKL. CDR3 coding DNA: TGCGCCAGCAGCCAAGTTGTCGGAACTAATGAAAAACTGTTTTTT. Translated, it gives CASSQVVGTNEKLFF.